This TCR beta chain was identified in a study of T and B cells in COVID-19 patients. Overall study context: Peripheral blood came from COVID-19 patients with active infection or after recovery. In the active-infection cohort, 18 of 20 patients had comorbidities linked to unfavorable COVID-19 outcome. Recovered patients mostly had mild to moderate COVID-19 managed as outpatients. The study, taken as a whole, reports: CD4+, regulatory T cell, CD8+ and sorted SARS-CoV-2-responsive or tetramer+ T cells were not yet sequenced.

The sample holds many counts of this clonotype. Its antigen is still unknown. TRB was amplified from about 260-540 ng of blood genomic DNA. TRB rearrangements were amplified by multiplex PCR with BIOMED2 TRB-A/B primers. TCRdb processed the multiplex PCR reads anew with MiXCR; each CDR3 protein has one entry. Of some 16,000 distinct CDR3 sequences in the sample, under 30% were seen once. Germline V gene lookup returns CDR1 SGHDT and CDR2 YYEEEE. The CDR3 spans 15 residues. J gave up 2 bases and V 4 bases, and 4 bases lay outside the gene matches. Material for sequencing was blood. The TCR comes from a human donor who had recovered from COVID-19. The rearrangement joins TRBV5-6 to TRBJ2-2; 8 nucleotides line up with TRBD2. The CDR3 bases are TGTGCCAGCAGCCTGGGACTAGATAACACCGGGGAGCTGTTTTTT. Encoded protein: CASSLGLDNTGELFF.